This T cell receptor beta chain was found in a study of lymphopenia after photon versus proton radiotherapy. The CDR3 runs 13 residues. V was cut by 1 base and J by 9 bases, with 10 bases left in between. Germline V lookup: CDR1 SEHNR, CDR2 FQNEAQ (reference sequence). This table comes from immunoSEQ multiplex PCR, and its TCRdb copy is limited to in-frame clones, with some not included. This sample carries 65,000 to 75,000 clones, 87% of them seen once, and the ten largest clones take about a tenth. Study observations and caveats: Under photons, naive T cells and diversity fell while effector/memory populations rose. In patients who died, overall survival fell as post-nadir TCR diversity dropped more. Only patients who died were analyzed for survival; proton advantage is unproven.

This clone appeared once. The antigen is undetermined. The chain uses TRBV7-9 and TRBJ2-1; weak D call: TRBD2 (5 bases). Sequencing was performed on peripheral blood, taken from a patient treated with proton-based radiotherapy. The receptor's source is a man older than 75 with esophageal cancer. The CDR3 coding sequence is TGTGCCAGCAGCTTAGTAGTTCGGGGTGAGCAGTTCTTC. The encoded protein is CASSLVVRGEQFF.